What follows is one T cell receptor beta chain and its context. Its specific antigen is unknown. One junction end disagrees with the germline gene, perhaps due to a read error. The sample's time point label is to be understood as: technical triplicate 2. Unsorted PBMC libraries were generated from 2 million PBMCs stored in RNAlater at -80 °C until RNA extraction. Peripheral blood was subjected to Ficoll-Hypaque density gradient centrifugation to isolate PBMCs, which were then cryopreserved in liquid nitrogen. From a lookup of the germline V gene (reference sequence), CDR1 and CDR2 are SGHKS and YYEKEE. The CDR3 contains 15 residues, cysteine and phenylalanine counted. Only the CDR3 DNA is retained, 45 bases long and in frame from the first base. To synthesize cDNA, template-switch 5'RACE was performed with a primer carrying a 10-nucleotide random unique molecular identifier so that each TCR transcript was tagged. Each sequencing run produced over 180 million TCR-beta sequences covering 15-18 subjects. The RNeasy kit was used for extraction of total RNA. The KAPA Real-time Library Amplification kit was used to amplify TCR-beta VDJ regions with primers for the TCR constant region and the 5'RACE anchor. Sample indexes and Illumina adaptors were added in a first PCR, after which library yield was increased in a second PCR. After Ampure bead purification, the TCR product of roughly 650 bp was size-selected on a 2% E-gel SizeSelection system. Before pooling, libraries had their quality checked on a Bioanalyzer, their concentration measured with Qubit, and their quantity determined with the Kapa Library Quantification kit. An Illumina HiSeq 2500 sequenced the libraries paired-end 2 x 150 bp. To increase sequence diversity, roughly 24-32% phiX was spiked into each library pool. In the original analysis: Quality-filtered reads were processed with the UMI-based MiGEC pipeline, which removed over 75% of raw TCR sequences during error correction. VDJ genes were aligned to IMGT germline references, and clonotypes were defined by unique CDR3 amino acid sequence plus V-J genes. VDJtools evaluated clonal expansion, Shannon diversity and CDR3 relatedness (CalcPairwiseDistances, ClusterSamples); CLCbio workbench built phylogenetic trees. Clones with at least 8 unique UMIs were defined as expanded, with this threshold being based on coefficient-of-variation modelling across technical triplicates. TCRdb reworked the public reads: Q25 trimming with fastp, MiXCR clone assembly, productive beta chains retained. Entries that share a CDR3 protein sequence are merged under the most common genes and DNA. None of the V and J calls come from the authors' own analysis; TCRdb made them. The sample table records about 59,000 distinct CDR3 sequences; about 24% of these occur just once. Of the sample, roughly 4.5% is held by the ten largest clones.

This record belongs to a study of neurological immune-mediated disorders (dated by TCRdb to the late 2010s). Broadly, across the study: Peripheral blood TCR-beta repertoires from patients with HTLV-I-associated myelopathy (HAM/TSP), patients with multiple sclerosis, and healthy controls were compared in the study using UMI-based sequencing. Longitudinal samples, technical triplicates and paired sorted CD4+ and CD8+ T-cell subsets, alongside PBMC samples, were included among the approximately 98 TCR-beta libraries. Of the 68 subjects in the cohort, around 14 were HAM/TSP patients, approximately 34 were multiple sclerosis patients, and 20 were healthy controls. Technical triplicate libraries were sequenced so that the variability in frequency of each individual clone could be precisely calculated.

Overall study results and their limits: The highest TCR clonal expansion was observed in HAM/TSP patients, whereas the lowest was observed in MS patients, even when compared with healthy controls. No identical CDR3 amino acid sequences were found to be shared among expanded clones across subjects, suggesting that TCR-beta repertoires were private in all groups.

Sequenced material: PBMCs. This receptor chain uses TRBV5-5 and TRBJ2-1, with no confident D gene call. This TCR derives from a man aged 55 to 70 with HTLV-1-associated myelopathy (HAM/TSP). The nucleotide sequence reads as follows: TGTGCCAGCAGCCCTCGGGTGGGCGCCTACTATGAGCAGTTCTTC. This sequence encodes CASSPRVGAYYEQFF.